Listed here are 23 T cell receptor beta chains from one sample, sequenced in a study of human T cells and chemical hapten exposure. One entry per CDR3 protein results from TCRdb running MiXCR on the 5' RACE reads. Found here are some 78,000 distinct CDR3 sequences, about 8% of them singletons; the top ten hold 2% to 2.5%. The total RNA was obtained from whole blood that was not fractionated. All receptors derive from a male donor in good health.

This chain links TRBV6-2 or TRBV6-3 with TRBJ2-5, with 7 bases identical to TRBD2. This CDR3 comprises 15 residues. Germline CDR1 MNHEY, CDR2 SVGEGT. The V gene end was trimmed by 2 bases and the J gene end by 4 bases; junction bases not matched to a gene: 7. As DNA, the CDR3 is TGTGCCAGCAGTTACGGGGGGGGAGAGGTAGAGACCCAGTACTTC. It specifies CASSYGGGEVETQYF.

Details on this clonotype: It may be a read error: a sequence one base away is much more abundant. The V call is TRBV12-3 or TRBV12-4, the J call TRBJ2-7; D uncertain. The CDR3 is made up of 14 amino acids. In DNA, the CDR3 is TGTGCCAGAAGTTTAATGGGCAAAACCTACGAGCAGTACTTC. Its protein is CARSLMGKTYEQYF.

J is TRBJ2-5 and V is TRBV7-7, with TRBD1 matching 9 bases. The CDR3 length is 14 residues. The V segment lost 0 bases and the J segment 5 bases; nucleotides outside the gene matches: 1. Germline CDR1 reads SSHAT; CDR2 reads FNYEAQ (reference sequence). CDR3: CASSLAGTGETQYF. In nucleotides, the CDR3 is TGTGCCAGCAGCTTAGCGGGGACAGGGGAGACCCAGTACTTC.

The chain has TRBV7-6 and TRBJ2-7; TRBD1 matches 9 bases. J lost 1 base, V lost 1 base, and 2 bases had no gene match. Germline loops: CDR1 SGHVS, CDR2 FNYEAQ. This CDR3 contains 15 residues. In DNA form, the CDR3 reads TGTGCCAGCAGCTTAGGGGGACAGGGATCCTACGAGCAGTACTTC. It yields the protein CASSLGGQGSYEQYF.

This rearrangement joins TRBV25-1 to TRBJ2-5, with 8 bases that match TRBD2. The germline CDR1 and CDR2 sequences are MGHDK and SYGVNS. With 8 bases clipped from V and 5 bases from J, the junction kept 7 bases outside the gene matches. The CDR3 is 13 amino acids. The CDR3 sequence: CASGGGRRETQYF. CDR3 bases: TGTGCCAGCGGCGGGGGGCGGCGGGAGACCCAGTACTTC.

This clonotype occurred many times. The chain carries TRBV15 and TRBJ2-1; 10 nucleotides align to TRBD2. Germline V gives CDR1 LNHNV, CDR2 YYDKDF (reference sequence). The CDR3 is 12 residues long. J was trimmed by 15 bases and V by 5 bases; bases with no gene match: 7. This CDR3 is CATSGASGRLFF. The CDR3, as DNA: TGTGCCACCAGCGGTGCTAGCGGGAGATTGTTCTTC.

The CDR3 spells CASSLDVGSLNEQFF. In DNA form, the CDR3 reads TGTGCCAGCAGTTTAGACGTGGGCTCCCTCAATGAGCAGTTCTTC. The chain combines TRBV12-3 or TRBV12-4 with TRBJ2-1; D gene ambiguous. V was shortened by 1 base and J by 6 bases, with 13 bases between the two germline ends. The CDR3 consists of 15 residues.

This clonotype was detected ten times or more. J is TRBJ2-7 and V is TRBV3-1; D is possibly TRBD2 (5 bases). This CDR3 contains 15 residues. Per germline, CDR1 LGHDT and CDR2 YNNKEL (reference sequence). V lost 0 bases, J lost 7 bases, and 16 bases lay in between. DNA for the CDR3: TGTGCCAGCAGCCAAGACCCCTCAGCGGCAAGGGAGCAGTACTTC. It codes for CASSQDPSAAREQYF.

The chain combines TRBV19 with TRBJ1-2, with 7 nucleotides matching TRBD1. Germline CDR1 is LNHDA and CDR2 is SQIVND (reference sequence). Unmatched junction bases numbered 13, after V lost 4 bases and J lost 5 bases. This CDR3 is 16 amino acids long. CDR3 coding DNA: TGTGCCAGTAGTAGGCAGTTCTCCGGGACAGAATATGGCTACACCTTC. Its protein is CASSRQFSGTEYGYTF.

This clonotype was seen only a few times. The chain uses TRBV5-5 and TRBJ2-1; D unclear. The CDR3 totals 14 residues. Trimming stripped 2 bases from V and 1 base from J, with 7 bases between. The germline V gene has CDR1 SGHKS and CDR2 YYEKEE (reference sequence). CDR3 loop: CASSFQESYNEQFF. The DNA of the CDR3 is TGTGCCAGCAGCTTCCAGGAGTCCTACAATGAGCAGTTCTTC.

Only a few counts were recorded for this clonotype. Relative to the germline gene, one junction end is altered; a read error may explain this. The chain couples TRBV20-1 to TRBJ2-1, with no clear D. This CDR3 comprises 13 residues. Germline V gene sequence: CDR1 DFQATT, CDR2 SNEGSKA (reference sequence). The CDR3 region is CSAGDHVGNEQFF. The CDR3 bases are TGCAGTGCTGGAGACCACGTGGGGAATGAGCAGTTCTTC.

This chain joins TRBV18 and TRBJ2-1; D is uncertain. The germline gives CDR1 KGHSH, CDR2 LQKENI. The CDR3 has 14 amino acids. The V end was cut by 1 base, the J end by 5 bases, with 9 bases between. CDR3 sequence reads: CASSPLSGDNEQFF. CDR3 DNA sequence: TGTGCCAGCTCACCACTCTCTGGGGACAATGAGCAGTTCTTC.

The V call is TRBV11-3, the J call TRBJ2-2; D is uncertain. V shed 5 bases and J shed 4 bases, with 14 bases lying between them. Germline CDR1 reads SGHNT; CDR2 reads YENEEA. This CDR3 region has 15 residues. The CDR3 nucleotides are TGTGCCAGCAGCCCCGCGCGCGGAAGCACCGGGGAGCTGTTTTTT. This gives the protein CASSPARGSTGELFF.

The chain carries TRBV20-1 and TRBJ1-5; no clear D. The V end was cut by 4 bases, the J end by 0 bases, with 10 bases between. CDR1 and CDR2 from the germline V gene are DFQATT and SNEGSKA (reference sequence). There are 14 residues in the CDR3. CDR3 protein: CSANTVNSNQPQHF. CDR3 DNA: TGCAGTGCTAATACAGTGAATAGCAATCAGCCCCAGCATTTT.

This clonotype was seen only a few times. The chain recombines TRBV9 with TRBJ2-3; D gene unclear. Germline CDR1 SGDLS, CDR2 YYNGEE. V lost 1 base to trimming and J lost 2 bases, with 5 bases between them. This CDR3 has 13 residues. The CDR3 region has the DNA TGTGCCAGCAGCGTAAGGTCCACAGATACGCAGTATTTT. It encodes CASSVRSTDTQYF.

Many counts were recorded for this clonotype. The chain uses TRBV3-1 and TRBJ2-1, with 7 bases aligning to TRBD2. CDR1 is LGHDT, CDR2 YNNKEL, per germline (reference sequence). CDR3 length equals 17 residues. The ends lost 0 bases at V and 6 bases at J; junction bases unmatched: 11. CDR3 residues: CASSQEGWGGRINEQFF. The CDR3 DNA reads TGTGCCAGCAGCCAAGAGGGGTGGGGAGGGAGGATCAATGAGCAGTTCTTC.

This clonotype was seen more than once but under ten times. The rearrangement joins TRBV6-6 to TRBJ2-1; TRBD1 aligns across 10 bases. This CDR3 is built from 16 residues. The germline CDR1 and CDR2 sequences are MNHNY and SVGAGI (reference sequence). V gave up 6 bases and J gave up 6 bases; unmatched junction bases: 11. CDR3 nucleotide sequence: TGTGCCAGCAGCCTACCGCCATGGACAGGGGGCAATGAGCAGTTCTTC. Translation: CASSLPPWTGGNEQFF.

This chain joins TRBV29-1 and TRBJ2-7; TRBD2 matches at 11 bases. Germline V gene lookup returns CDR1 SQVTM and CDR2 ANQGSEA. J gave up 5 bases and V 4 bases, and 4 bases lay outside the gene matches. The CDR3 extends over 13 amino acids. The CDR3 DNA sequence: TGCAGCGTTGGGGGACTAGCGGTCCACGAGCAGTACTTC. This encodes CSVGGLAVHEQYF.

This chain links TRBV3-1 with TRBJ2-5; 7 nucleotides align to TRBD2. The CDR3 contains 16 residues. CDR1 and CDR2 (germline): LGHDT, YNNKEL (reference sequence). V lost 0 bases and J lost 1; bases outside the gene matches: 5. The CDR3 reads CASSQDWEGTQETQYF. The DNA for the CDR3 is TGTGCCAGCAGCCAAGATTGGGAGGGGACCCAAGAGACCCAGTACTTC.

This clonotype was counted ten times or more. The rearrangement joins TRBV27 to TRBJ2-7; TRBD2 agrees at 10 bases. This CDR3 comprises 14 residues. With 6 bases clipped from V and 5 bases from J, the junction kept 7 bases outside the gene matches. Germline loops: CDR1 MNHEY, CDR2 SMNVEV (reference sequence). CDR3 in amino acids: CASSGQREGNEQYF. CDR3 sequence (DNA): TGTGCCAGCAGCGGTCAGCGGGAGGGTAACGAGCAGTACTTC.

The table lists this clonotype with many counts. The V call is TRBV29-1, the J call TRBJ2-7, with 10 bases identical to TRBD1. This CDR3 comprises 14 residues. Per germline, CDR1 SQVTM and CDR2 ANQGSEA. The J segment lost 3 bases and the V segment lost 2 bases, leaving 4 bases of the junction unmatched. The CDR3 protein is CSVETGQGDYEQYF. In DNA form, the CDR3 reads TGCAGCGTTGAAACTGGACAGGGGGACTACGAGCAGTACTTC.

This rearrangement joins TRBV5-4 to TRBJ1-6; D ambiguous. Germline loops: CDR1 SGHNT, CDR2 YYREEE (reference sequence). The CDR3 has 15 amino acids. Trimming left V 0 bases short and J 6 bases short, with 10 bases between. CDR3 sequence: CASSLEGSPNSPLHF. The CDR3, as DNA: TGTGCCAGCAGCTTGGAAGGAAGTCCTAATTCACCCCTCCACTTT.

This chain connects TRBV12-3 or TRBV12-4 to TRBJ1-1; perhaps TRBD1 as D (5 bases). The CDR3 length is 14 residues. Between the trimmed V and J ends, which lost 5 bases and 5 bases, there was a span of 15 bases. CDR3 coding DNA: TGTGCCAGCAGTCCGGGGGTATTGTGGACTGAAGCTTTCTTT. The encoded protein is CASSPGVLWTEAFF.